A selection of T cell receptor beta chains follows, all from one sample in a study of cytomegalovirus exposure and HLA in healthy donors. The method was immunoSEQ multiplex PCR; TCRdb's version includes in-frame clones alone and lacks a portion of them. The table records 150,000 to 200,000 clones, more than 65% of them present only once. Source material: PBMCs. The receptors stem from a man aged 30 to 45 in good health and CMV-seronegative. The CDR3 runs from the conserved cysteine through the conserved F or W. D genes are given only for firm matches. Size tells how often a clone was seen (once, few, many) or the class of an expanded clone, and some rows leave it out.

v_call,d_call,j_call,clone_size,cdr3_aa,cdr3_nt
TRBV19,NA,TRBJ2-7,NA,CASSIGATGEQYF,TGTGCCAGTTCTATAGGGGCCACTGGCGAGCAGTACTTC
TRBV11-3,NA,TRBJ2-5,NA,CASSPEGGTQYF,TGTGCCAGCAGCCCCGAAGGAGGGACCCAGTACTTC
TRBV10-3,NA,TRBJ1-2,NA,CAISGGPTGGGDYGYTF,TGTGCCATCAGTGGAGGGCCCACAGGAGGAGGGGACTATGGCTACACCTTC
TRBV25-1,NA,TRBJ1-4,NA,CASSEGATNEKLFF,TGTGCCAGCAGTGAGGGCGCAACTAATGAAAAACTGTTTTTT
TRBV7-3,TRBD2,TRBJ2-1,NA,CASSFTSGTSGINEQFF,TGTGCCAGCAGCTTTACCTCCGGGACTAGCGGGATTAATGAGCAGTTCTTC
TRBV4-3,NA,TRBJ2-7,once,CASSQEVGAYEQYF,TGCGCCAGCAGCCAAGAGGTGGGAGCCTACGAGCAGTACTTC
TRBV28,TRBD2,TRBJ2-1,NA,CASSSGHRGGLNEQFF,TGTGCCAGCAGTTCAGGGCATCGGGGGGGCCTCAATGAGCAGTTCTTC
TRBV25-1,NA,TRBJ2-2,NA,CASSEYFADPRNTGELFF,TGTGCCAGCAGTGAATATTTTGCAGATCCACGGAACACCGGGGAGCTGTTTTTT
TRBV10-2,NA,TRBJ2-1,NA,CASSAAGRKARENEQFF,TGCGCCAGCAGTGCCGCGGGTCGGAAAGCACGGGAGAATGAGCAGTTCTTC
TRBV11-2,NA,TRBJ2-2,NA,CASSRSTETNTGELFF,TGTGCCAGCAGCCGATCCACAGAAACTAACACCGGGGAGCTGTTTTTT
TRBV11-3,NA,TRBJ2-7,NA,CASSLMAGFEQYF,TGTGCCAGCAGCTTAATGGCAGGGTTCGAGCAGTACTTC
TRBV11-2,TRBD2,TRBJ2-3,NA,CASSPTSVSTDTQYF,TGTGCCAGCAGCCCCACTAGCGTCAGCACAGATACGCAGTATTTT
TRBV9,NA,TRBJ2-7,few,CASSPAGLITYEQYF,TGTGCCAGCAGCCCGGCAGGGCTAATAACCTACGAGCAGTACTTC
TRBV29-1,NA,TRBJ1-2,NA,CSVEPAGGGYTF,TGCAGCGTTGAACCGGCCGGGGGAGGCTACACCTTC
TRBV28,NA,TRBJ1-1,NA,CASSLAPWQGTEAFF,TGTGCCAGCAGTTTAGCCCCGTGGCAGGGGACTGAAGCTTTCTTT
TRBV29-1,TRBD2,TRBJ2-1,NA,CSVRASGKVYNEQFF,TGCAGCGTTCGGGCTAGCGGGAAGGTGTACAATGAGCAGTTCTTC
TRBV28,NA,TRBJ2-2,few,CASSSPGNTGELFF,TGTGCCAGCAGTTCCCCGGGGAACACCGGGGAGCTGTTTTTT
TRBV4-1,NA,TRBJ2-5,NA,CASSQGLRGQETQYF,TGCGCCAGCAGCCAAGGGCTCCGGGGGCAAGAGACCCAGTACTTC
TRBV28,TRBD2,TRBJ2-7,NA,CASSLLNLAGASYEQYF,TGTGCCAGCAGCCTCCTTAATCTAGCGGGGGCCTCCTACGAGCAGTACTTC
TRBV9,NA,TRBJ1-2,NA,CASSVDRFSTANYGYTF,TGTGCCAGCAGCGTAGATCGCTTTTCGACAGCGAACTATGGCTACACCTTC
TRBV7-9,TRBD1,TRBJ2-7,NA,CASSFGNRDRYYEQYF,TGTGCCAGCAGCTTCGGTAACCGGGACAGATACTACGAGCAGTACTTC
TRBV6-5,NA,TRBJ2-1,NA,CASSLDSRSYNEQFF,TGTGCCAGCAGTTTGGACAGCCGCTCCTACAATGAGCAGTTCTTC
TRBV4-1,NA,TRBJ1-1,NA,CASSQVTLNVATAFF,TGCGCCAGCAGCCAAGTTACCCTTAATGTAGCTACAGCTTTCTTT
TRBV4-1,NA,TRBJ1-4,NA,CASSQRNRVEKLFF,TGCGCCAGCAGCCAAAGGAACAGGGTCGAAAAACTGTTTTTT
TRBV7-2,NA,TRBJ2-1,NA,CASRPGSGDQNEQFF,TGTGCCAGCAGGCCGGGTAGCGGCGACCAAAATGAGCAGTTCTTC
TRBV13,NA,TRBJ1-6,NA,CASSSTGYDYNSPLHF,TGTGCCAGCAGCTCCACAGGGTACGATTATAATTCACCCCTCCACTTT
TRBV6-1,NA,TRBJ1-6,few,CASRGRGRANSPLHF,TGTGCCAGCAGGGGCAGGGGCAGGGCAAATTCACCCCTCCACTTT
TRBV7-2,TRBD2,TRBJ2-7,NA,CASSLAAGAGPTGGEQYF,TGTGCCAGCAGCTTAGCCGCCGGGGCGGGGCCTACCGGGGGGGAGCAGTACTTC
TRBV2,NA,TRBJ2-2,NA,CASSPPGVPGELFF,TGTGCCAGCAGTCCCCCAGGGGTCCCCGGGGAGCTGTTTTTT
TRBV6-4,TRBD1,TRBJ2-1,once,CASSRGQDSYNEQFF,TGTGCCAGCAGCCGGGGACAGGACTCCTACAATGAGCAGTTCTTC
TRBV10-2,TRBD2,TRBJ2-5,once,CASYLGSGGFQETQYF,TGCGCCAGCTACCTAGGGAGCGGGGGCTTCCAAGAGACCCAGTACTTC
TRBV7-9,NA,TRBJ2-2,NA,CSSSPPAQGGTGELFF,TGTTCCAGCAGCCCCCCGGCCCAGGGGGGCACCGGGGAGCTGTTTTTT
TRBV5-1,TRBD2,TRBJ2-1,NA,CASRWAGGPFNEQFF,TGCGCCAGCAGATGGGCGGGGGGGCCTTTCAATGAGCAGTTCTTC
TRBV4-1,NA,TRBJ2-7,NA,CASSQDPGPYEQYF,TGCGCCAGCAGCCAAGACCCAGGGCCCTACGAGCAGTACTTC
TRBV10-3,NA,TRBJ2-7,few,CAISESSRYYEQYF,TGTGCCATCAGTGAGTCGTCGCGCTACTACGAGCAGTACTTC
TRBV28,NA,TRBJ2-1,NA,CASSSQTGTYNEQFF,TGTGCCAGCAGTTCCCAGACAGGAACCTACAATGAGCAGTTCTTC
TRBV5-1,NA,TRBJ2-7,NA,CASSLAPDTGEYF,TGCGCCAGCAGCTTGGCACCGGACACCGGAGAGTACTTC
TRBV5-1,NA,TRBJ2-1,NA,CASSLEPTYNEQFF,TGCGCCAGCAGCTTGGAGCCGACCTACAATGAGCAGTTCTTC
TRBV9,NA,TRBJ2-1,NA,CASSATGSRSYNEQFF,TGTGCCAGCAGCGCCACAGGGAGTCGCTCCTACAATGAGCAGTTCTTC
TRBV14,NA,TRBJ1-2,NA,CASSQDMVSGGGGYTF,TGTGCCAGCAGCCAAGATATGGTGTCGGGGGGCGGTGGCTACACCTTC
TRBV5-4,TRBD2,TRBJ2-5,NA,CASSSGLAVYQETQYF,TGTGCCAGCAGCTCGGGACTAGCGGTGTACCAAGAGACCCAGTACTTC
TRBV19,TRBD2,TRBJ2-3,NA,CASSIASGGSFSTDTQYF,TGTGCCAGTAGTATAGCTAGCGGGGGGTCGTTTAGCACAGATACGCAGTATTTT
TRBV28,NA,TRBJ1-4,NA,CASKGAALLGEEKLFF,TGTGCCAGCAAAGGGGCAGCCCTCCTTGGGGAAGAAAAACTGTTTTTT
TRBV6-5,TRBD2,TRBJ2-5,NA,CASSSTAGQETQYF,TGTGCCAGCAGCTCTACAGCGGGGCAAGAGACCCAGTACTTC
TRBV11-3,NA,TRBJ2-5,few,CASSLGGKVAAQETQYF,TGTGCCAGCAGCTTAGGAGGAAAGGTGGCGGCCCAAGAGACCCAGTACTTC
TRBV28,TRBD1,TRBJ1-2,NA,CASTGTGGHNYGYTF,TGTGCCAGCACCGGGACAGGGGGACATAACTATGGCTACACCTTC
TRBV9,TRBD1,TRBJ1-4,NA,CASSGPQGAGDEKLFF,TGTGCCAGCAGCGGACCGCAGGGGGCGGGAGATGAAAAACTGTTTTTT
TRBV4-3,NA,TRBJ1-5,NA,CASSQDLKAGDGQPQHF,TGCGCCAGCAGCCAAGATCTAAAGGCGGGGGATGGTCAGCCCCAGCATTTT
TRBV19,NA,TRBJ1-4,NA,CATVGGPSNEKLFF,TGTGCCACCGTGGGAGGGCCATCTAATGAAAAACTGTTTTTT
TRBV7-9,NA,TRBJ1-2,few,CASSSLNSRGNYGYTF,TGTGCCAGCAGCTCCCTCAATAGCAGGGGAAACTATGGCTACACCTTC
TRBV27,TRBD1,TRBJ2-7,few,CASSFRQGAAYEQYF,TGTGCCAGCAGTTTTCGACAGGGGGCCGCCTACGAGCAGTACTTC
TRBV28,TRBD1,TRBJ2-3,NA,CASSSLDRETTDTQYF,TGTGCCAGCAGTTCCCTCGACAGGGAGACCACAGATACGCAGTATTTT
TRBV28,NA,TRBJ2-5,once,CASTTLQETQYF,TGTGCCAGCACTACTCTACAGGAGACCCAGTACTTC
TRBV6-5,TRBD1,TRBJ2-7,NA,CASSRGPTLYEQYF,TGTGCCAGCAGTAGGGGGCCAACCCTCTACGAGCAGTACTTC
TRBV6-5,TRBD1,TRBJ2-5,NA,CASSAIDRGQETQYF,TGTGCCAGCAGCGCGATTGACAGGGGGCAAGAGACCCAGTACTTC